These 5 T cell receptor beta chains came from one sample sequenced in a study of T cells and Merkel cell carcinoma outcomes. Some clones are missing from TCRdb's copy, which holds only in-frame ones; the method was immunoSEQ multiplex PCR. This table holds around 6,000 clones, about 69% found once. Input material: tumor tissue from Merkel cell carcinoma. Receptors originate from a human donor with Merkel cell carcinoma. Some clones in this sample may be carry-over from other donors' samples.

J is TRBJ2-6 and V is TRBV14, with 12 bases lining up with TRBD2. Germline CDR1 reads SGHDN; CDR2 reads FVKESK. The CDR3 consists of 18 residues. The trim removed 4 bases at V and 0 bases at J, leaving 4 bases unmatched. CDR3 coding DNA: TGTGCCAGCAGCCCGGGACTAGCGGGTCCCTCTGGGGCCAACGTCCTGACTTTC. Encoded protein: CASSPGLAGPSGANVLTF. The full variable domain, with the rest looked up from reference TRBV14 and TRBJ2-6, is EAGVTQFPSHSVIEKGQTVTLRCDPISGHDNLYWYRRVMGKEIKFLLHFVKESKQDESGMPNNRFLAERTGGTYSTLKVQPAELEDSGVYFCASSPGLAGPSGANVLTFGAGSRLTVL.

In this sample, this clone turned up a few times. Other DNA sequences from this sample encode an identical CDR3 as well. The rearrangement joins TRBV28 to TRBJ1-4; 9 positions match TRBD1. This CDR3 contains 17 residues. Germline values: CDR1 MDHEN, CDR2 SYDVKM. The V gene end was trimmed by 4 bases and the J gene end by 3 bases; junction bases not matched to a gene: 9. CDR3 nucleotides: TGTGCCAGCAGTTCTCTCACAGGGGGCGCAGCTAATGAAAAACTGTTTTTT. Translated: CASSSLTGGAANEKLFF.

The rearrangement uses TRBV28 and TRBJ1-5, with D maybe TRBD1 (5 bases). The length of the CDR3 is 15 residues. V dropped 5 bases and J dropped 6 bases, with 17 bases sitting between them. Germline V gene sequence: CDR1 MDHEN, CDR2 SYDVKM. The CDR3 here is CASSLGTRDRQPQHF. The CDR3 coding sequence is TGTGCCAGCAGTCTAGGCACCCGGGACCGTCAGCCCCAGCATTTT.

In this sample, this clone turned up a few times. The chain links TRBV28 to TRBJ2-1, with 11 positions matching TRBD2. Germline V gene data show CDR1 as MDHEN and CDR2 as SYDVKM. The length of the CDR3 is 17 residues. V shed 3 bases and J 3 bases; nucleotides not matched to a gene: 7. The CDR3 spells CASSFILAGVVYNEQFF. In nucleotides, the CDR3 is TGTGCCAGCAGTTTTATACTAGCGGGAGTTGTCTACAATGAGCAGTTCTTC.

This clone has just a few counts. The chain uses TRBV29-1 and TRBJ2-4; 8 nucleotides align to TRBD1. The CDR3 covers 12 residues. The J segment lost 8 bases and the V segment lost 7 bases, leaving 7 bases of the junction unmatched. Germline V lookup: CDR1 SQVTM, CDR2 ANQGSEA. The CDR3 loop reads CSAGQGVDIQYF. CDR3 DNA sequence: TGCAGCGCAGGACAGGGTGTAGACATTCAGTACTTC.